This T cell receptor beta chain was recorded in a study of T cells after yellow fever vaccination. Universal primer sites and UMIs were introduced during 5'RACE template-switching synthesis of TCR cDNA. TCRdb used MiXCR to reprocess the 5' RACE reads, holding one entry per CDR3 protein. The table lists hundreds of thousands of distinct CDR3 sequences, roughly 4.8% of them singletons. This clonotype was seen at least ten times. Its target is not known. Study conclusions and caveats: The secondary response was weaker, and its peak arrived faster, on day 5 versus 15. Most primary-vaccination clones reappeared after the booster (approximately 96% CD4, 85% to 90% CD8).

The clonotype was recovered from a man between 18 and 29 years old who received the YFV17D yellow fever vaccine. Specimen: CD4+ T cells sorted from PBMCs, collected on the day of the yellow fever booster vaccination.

Written as DNA, the CDR3 is TGTGCCAGCAACCTAAACAGGGGGGACGGGCAGCCCCAGCATTTT. It encodes CASNLNRGDGQPQHF. This chain joins TRBV2 and TRBJ1-5; 8 bases match TRBD1. Germline loops: CDR1 SNHLY, CDR2 FYNNEI. The CDR3 extends over 15 amino acids. V lost 7 bases and J lost 7; bases outside the gene matches: 12.